One and the same sample provided the 28 T cell receptor beta chains below, sequenced in a study of regulatory dendritic cells for organ transplantation. Using immunoSEQ multiplex PCR, the repertoire was profiled, and TCRdb retains in-frame clones only, with some absent. This table has approximately 12,000 clones, 74% appearing once. CFSE-labeled sorted T cells met regulatory or mature dendritic cells for 5 to 6 days. These TCRs are of unknown antigen specificity. Material: naive CD4+ T cells from blood cultured with regulatory dendritic cells. Subset specified: CD45RA+ naive T cells. The receptors were sampled from a human donor in good health.

This clone was picked up one time. V gene TRBV6-6 combines with J gene TRBJ1-6; possible D gene TRBD1, 5 bases. The V end was cut by 7 bases, the J end by 10 bases, with 20 bases between. CDR3 size: 15 residues. Germline assignment: CDR1 MNHNY and CDR2 SVGAGI (reference sequence). CDR3 loop: CASKSTDSSTSPLHF. The CDR3 coding sequence is TGTGCCAGCAAATCCACTGACAGTTCAACCTCACCCCTCCACTTT.

This clone was picked up a small number of times. This chain uses TRBV11-2 with TRBJ1-2; no reliable D call. V was clipped by 5 bases and J by 3 bases, with 10 bases between them. The CDR3 runs to 13 residues. Germline V gives CDR1 SGHAT, CDR2 FQNNGV. In DNA, the CDR3 is TGTGCCAGCAGCGTGCGGCTCGACTATGGCTACACCTTC. It is translated as CASSVRLDYGYTF.

The chain combines TRBV11-3 with TRBJ2-5; a weak D match, TRBD2 (5 bases). The V gene lost 3 bases and the J gene lost 3 bases, with 5 bases spanning the gap. The CDR3 totals 12 residues. Germline lookup yields CDR1 SGHNT and CDR2 YENEEA. CDR3 loop: CASSLREETQYF. In nucleotides, the CDR3 is TGTGCCAGCAGCTTGCGGGAAGAGACCCAGTACTTC.

The gene calls are TRBV11-3 and TRBJ1-3; 7 bases match TRBD1. Trimming removed 3 bases from V and 0 bases from J; junction bases left unmatched: 5. The germline V gene encodes CDR1 SGHNT and CDR2 YENEEA. This CDR3 is 16 amino acids long. The CDR3 nucleotides read TGTGCCAGCAGCTTGACAGGGTCCCCCTCTGGAAACACCATATATTTT. Residues: CASSLTGSPSGNTIYF.

This clone was seen more than once but under ten times. The chain links TRBV5-1 to TRBJ1-1; 7 bases map to TRBD1. The trim removed 4 bases at V and 5 bases at J, leaving 14 bases unmatched. The germline V gene encodes CDR1 SGHRS and CDR2 YFSETQ. The CDR3 extends over 16 amino acids. The CDR3 DNA reads as TGCGCCAGCAGCCCCGTTACAGGGGAATGGGGAACTGAAGCTTTCTTT. Translated: CASSPVTGEWGTEAFF.

The chain employs TRBV18 and TRBJ1-6; maybe TRBD1 (6 bases). Per the germline V gene, CDR1 is KGHSH and CDR2 is LQKENI. Trimming took off 0 bases at V and 9 bases at J, with 21 bases between the two ends. This CDR3 has 18 residues. The DNA of the CDR3 is TGTGCCAGCTCACCACCCTTCTATGGGACAATGATCGGTTCACCCCTCCACTTT. Its translation is CASSPPFYGTMIGSPLHF. The full variable domain, with the rest looked up from reference TRBV18 and TRBJ1-6, is NAGVMQNPRHLVRRRGQEARLRCSPMKGHSHVYWYRQLPEEGLKFMVYLQKENIIDESGMPKERFSAEFPKEGPSILRIQQVVRGDSAAYFCASSPPFYGTMIGSPLHFGNGTRLTVT.

The V gene is TRBV4-3, the J gene TRBJ2-3; TRBD2 matches 9 bases. V lost 4 bases and J lost 3; bases outside the gene matches: 8. Germline values: CDR1 LGHNA, CDR2 YSLEER. There are 16 residues in the CDR3. The CDR3 reads CASSRTASGETDTQYF. The CDR3 coding sequence is TGCGCCAGCAGCCGGACGGCTAGCGGGGAAACAGATACGCAGTATTTT.

The chain joins TRBV6-5 to TRBJ2-3; 7 bases line up with TRBD2. The V and J ends lost 2 bases and 2 bases, in that order; junction bases with no gene match: 7. Germline V lookup: CDR1 MNHEY, CDR2 SVGAGI. This CDR3 has 16 residues. The chain's CDR3 is CASSYQAGSTTDTQYF. CDR3 nucleotides: TGTGCCAGCAGTTACCAAGCGGGGTCTACCACAGATACGCAGTATTTT.

This clone was observed once. The chain carries TRBV7-9 and TRBJ1-3, with D possibly TRBD1 on 6 matching bases. Germline lookup yields CDR1 SEHNR and CDR2 FQNEAQ (reference sequence). This CDR3 is built from 15 residues. V lost 5 bases and J 8 bases, leaving 19 bases between the germline ends. The CDR3: CASSITGRLGDTIYF. DNA for the CDR3: TGTGCCAGCAGCATAACAGGGCGCCTTGGGGACACCATATATTTT.

The rearrangement joins TRBV6-5 to TRBJ1-2, with 10 bases matching TRBD1. V was pared by 5 bases and J by 4 bases, with 1 base of the junction left unmatched. Germline V gene lookup returns CDR1 MNHEY and CDR2 SVGAGI. The CDR3 extends over 13 amino acids. CDR3 region: CASSRQGAYGYTF. CDR3 DNA sequence: TGTGCCAGCAGTCGACAGGGGGCCTATGGCTACACCTTC.

The chain recombines TRBV5-1 with TRBJ2-3; D might be TRBD1 (5 bases). CDR3 size: 15 residues. V was clipped by 0 bases and J by 3 bases, with 11 bases between them. CDR1 and CDR2 (germline): SGHRS, YFSETQ. CDR3 region: CASSLGGAMTDTQYF. CDR3 DNA sequence: TGCGCCAGCAGCTTGGGTGGGGCGATGACAGATACGCAGTATTTT.

The V and J genes are TRBV7-6 and TRBJ1-4, with a weak D call TRBD1 (5 bases). Germline-derived CDR1 and CDR2 are SGHVS and FNYEAQ. This CDR3 has 19 amino acids. The V and J ends lost 1 base and 2 bases respectively, with 20 bases between them. Written as DNA, the CDR3 is TGTGCCAGCAGCTTAGACGTGCCTCAGGGTGCAGGGACTAATGAAAAACTGTTTTTT. It translates to CASSLDVPQGAGTNEKLFF.

This clone is a singleton in its sample. CDR3 DNA: TGTGCCAGCAGCACCGGGAACACTGAAGCTTTCTTT. Translation gives CASSTGNTEAFF. V usage is TRBV5-4 and J usage is TRBJ1-1, with D hard to call. Germline values: CDR1 SGHNT, CDR2 YYREEE (reference sequence). The CDR3 length is 12 residues. Trimming stripped 4 bases from V and 1 base from J, with 5 bases between.

The rearrangement joins TRBV5-8 to TRBJ2-5, with D possibly being TRBD1 (6 bases). Trimming removed 4 bases from V and 4 bases from J, with 17 bases in between. This CDR3 contains 15 residues. Germline V lookup: CDR1 SGHTS, CDR2 YDEGEE. This CDR3 reads CASSPHRARGETQYF. The CDR3 DNA sequence: TGTGCCAGCAGCCCCCACAGGGCGCGTGGAGAGACCCAGTACTTC.

The gene calls are TRBV7-6 and TRBJ1-6; D gene uncertain. From germline, CDR1 is SGHVS and CDR2 FNYEAQ. The V end lost 5 bases, the J end lost 9 bases, and 11 bases lay between the germline ends. The CDR3 loop spans 13 amino acids. CDR3 coding DNA: TGTGCCAGCAGCCCAACAGTAGGTTCACCCCTCCACTTT. It specifies CASSPTVGSPLHF.

The chain couples TRBV9 to TRBJ2-1, with 9 positions matching TRBD2. J was trimmed by 3 bases and V by 0 bases; bases with no gene match: 4. The CDR3 contains 16 residues. Germline CDR1 and CDR2: SGDLS and YYNGEE. The CDR3 spells CASSVGAGGLYNEQFF. DNA of the CDR3: TGTGCCAGCAGCGTAGGCGCGGGGGGGCTCTACAATGAGCAGTTCTTC.

The V gene is TRBV4-2, the J gene TRBJ2-2, with D maybe TRBD2 (5 bases). The CDR3 runs 14 residues. V lost 0 bases and J 5 bases, leaving 7 bases between the germline ends. CDR1 is LGHNA, CDR2 YNFKEQ, per germline. CDR3 coding DNA: TGTGCCAGCAGCCAAGAAACTAGGACCGGGGAGCTGTTTTTT. Protein: CASSQETRTGELFF.

The rearrangement uses TRBV19 and TRBJ1-1; no firm D call. V shed 2 bases and J shed 7 bases, with 8 bases lying between them. This CDR3 is 12 amino acids long. Germline CDR1 and CDR2: LNHDA and SQIVND (reference sequence). This chain's CDR3 is CASSIPPREAFF. CDR3 in DNA: TGTGCCAGTAGTATACCCCCCCGTGAAGCTTTCTTT.

This chain connects TRBV7-2 to TRBJ2-1, with 13 nucleotides matching TRBD2. Germline CDR1 and CDR2: SGHTA and FQGNSA. CDR3 length: 16 amino acids. Unmatched junction bases numbered 0, after V lost 4 bases and J lost 0 bases. The CDR3 DNA reads as TGTGCCAGCAGCTGGACTAGCGGGGGCTCCTACAATGAGCAGTTCTTC. This codes for CASSWTSGGSYNEQFF.

The V and J genes are TRBV6-6 and TRBJ1-5; TRBD1 is a possible D gene (6 bases). Germline CDR1 and CDR2: MNHNY and SVGAGI (reference sequence). CDR3 length equals 13 residues. Trimming left V 5 bases short and J 7 bases short, with 12 bases between. CDR3 region: CASSGTRGQPQHF. The CDR3 nucleotides are TGTGCCAGCAGTGGGACAAGGGGGCAGCCCCAGCATTTT.

For the CDR3, the DNA is TGTGCCAGCAGCCTCCTCCCACAGGGCCCTGGAAACACCATATATTTT. It is translated as CASSLLPQGPGNTIYF. The chain carries TRBV9 and TRBJ1-3, with D perhaps matching TRBD1 (6 bases). Germline V CDR1 and CDR2: SGDLS, YYNGEE. The CDR3 is 16 amino acids. Trimming took off 4 bases at V and 2 bases at J, with 16 bases between the two ends.

The rearrangement joins TRBV6-4 to TRBJ1-4; TRBD1 matches at 10 bases. V shed 4 bases, J shed 8 bases, and the junction held 7 bases outside the gene matches. The CDR3 consists of 15 residues. CDR1 and CDR2 from the germline V gene are MRHNA and SNTAGT. CDR3 coding DNA: TGTGCCAGCAGTGCCAGACAGGGGGCCAGCGAAAAACTGTTTTTT. It specifies CASSARQGASEKLFF.

This clone was observed a handful of times. The chain couples TRBV7-9 to TRBJ2-7; TRBD2 matches 8 bases. The CDR3 is 15 amino acids. Germline V lookup: CDR1 SEHNR, CDR2 FQNEAQ (reference sequence). V was pared by 1 base and J by 1 base, with 3 bases of the junction left unmatched. CDR3 DNA sequence: TGTGCCAGCAGCTTAGTAAGCGGGGGTTCCTACGAGCAGTACTTC. Amino acids: CASSLVSGGSYEQYF.

This clone was detected only a few times. The V and J genes are TRBV7-8 and TRBJ2-7; the D gene is possibly TRBD1 (5 bases). The CDR3 covers 14 residues. Trimming pared 1 base from V and 2 bases from J, leaving 9 bases between. Germline CDR1 is SGHVS and CDR2 is FQNEAQ. The CDR3 is CASSLDRMPYEQYF. The CDR3 nucleotides read TGTGCCAGCAGCTTAGACAGGATGCCCTACGAGCAGTACTTC.

This chain joins TRBV6-1 and TRBJ1-1, with D unclear. This CDR3 spans 16 amino acids. CDR1 MNHNS and CDR2 SASEGT come from the germline V gene. Deletions cut 4 bases from V and 1 base from J, with 16 bases between. DNA of the CDR3: TGTGCCAGCAGTGGTCTCGGAGCGGGCAGGAACACTGAAGCTTTCTTT. This gives the protein CASSGLGAGRNTEAFF.

This chain connects TRBV19 to TRBJ1-2, with 7 bases identical to TRBD1. CDR3 length: 14 amino acids. CDR1 and CDR2 from the germline V gene are LNHDA and SQIVND (reference sequence). V lost 4 bases, J lost 6 bases, and 8 bases stayed unmatched. CDR3 sequence: CASSTQEGGDGYTF. The CDR3 DNA follows: TGTGCCAGTAGTACCCAGGAAGGGGGCGATGGCTACACCTTC.

The V call is TRBV9, the J call TRBJ1-3; possible D gene TRBD1, 6 bases. The CDR3 has 14 residues. Germline assignment: CDR1 SGDLS and CDR2 YYNGEE. The germline V and J ends were trimmed by 4 bases and 7 bases, with 15 bases remaining between them. Here the CDR3 reads CASSLGTPGNTIYF. DNA of the CDR3: TGTGCCAGCAGCCTAGGGACACCAGGCAACACCATATATTTT.

This chain links TRBV2 with TRBJ1-2; 8 bases fit TRBD1. Germline-derived CDR1 and CDR2 are SNHLY and FYNNEI. The V gene end was trimmed by 2 bases and the J gene end by 4 bases; junction bases not matched to a gene: 0. This CDR3 comprises 13 residues. The CDR3 nucleotides read TGTGCCAGCAGTGAACAGGGGGCCTATGGCTACACCTTC. Its protein is CASSEQGAYGYTF.